This T cell receptor beta chain was obtained from a study of blood T cells in healthy people across ages. Sample-barcoded 5' priming and a J-beta primer mix drove a second PCR of about 6 to 11 cycles. One entry per CDR3 protein, called by TCRdb with MiXCR from the 5' RACE reads. The repertoire consists of some 1.1 million distinct CDR3 sequences, with roughly two fifths occurring once and the leading ten covering around 13%. J gave up 2 bases and V 3 bases, and 9 bases lay outside the gene matches. This CDR3 contains 18 residues. CDR1 is SNHLY, CDR2 FYNNEI, per germline. Ranging in age from roughly 6 to 95, the donors were healthy Caucasian individuals from Russia. Every donor gave about 9 milliliters of peripheral blood.

The TCR originated in a young man in good health. V is TRBV2 and J is TRBJ2-1; 11 bases match TRBD2. Sequenced sample: blood. CDR3 protein: CASSDVAGGAVAYNEQFF. The DNA for the CDR3 is TGTGCCAGCAGTGATGTAGCGGGGGGGGCTGTGGCCTACAATGAGCAGTTCTTC.